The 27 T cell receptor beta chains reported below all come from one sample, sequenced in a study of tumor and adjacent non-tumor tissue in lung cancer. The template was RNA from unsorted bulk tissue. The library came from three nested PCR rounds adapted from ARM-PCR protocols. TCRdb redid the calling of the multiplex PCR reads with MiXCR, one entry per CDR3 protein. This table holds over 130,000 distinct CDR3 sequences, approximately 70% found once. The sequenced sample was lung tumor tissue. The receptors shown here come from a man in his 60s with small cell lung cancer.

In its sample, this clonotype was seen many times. The CDR3: CASRTPGPGELGYTF. The CDR3 bases are TGTGCCAGCAGAACTCCGGGACCGGGGGAGTTGGGCTACACCTTC. The rearrangement links TRBV6-2 or TRBV6-3 to TRBJ1-2; D is perhaps TRBD1 (5 bases). The V end was cut by 6 bases, the J end by 8 bases, with 22 bases between. The CDR3 has 15 amino acids. In germline, CDR1 is MNHEY, CDR2 SVGEGT.

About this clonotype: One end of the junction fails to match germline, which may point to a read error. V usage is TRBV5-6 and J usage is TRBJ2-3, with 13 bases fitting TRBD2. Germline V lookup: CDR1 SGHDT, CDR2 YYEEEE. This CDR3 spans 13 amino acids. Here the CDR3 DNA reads TGTGACAGCAGCTTGGCTACTAGCGGGAGGGCCCGTTTT. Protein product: CDSSLATSGRARF.

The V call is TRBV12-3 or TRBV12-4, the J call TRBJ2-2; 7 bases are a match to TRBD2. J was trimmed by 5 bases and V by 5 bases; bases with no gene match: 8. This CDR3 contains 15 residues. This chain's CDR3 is CASSPGTNETGELFF. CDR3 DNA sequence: TGTGCCAGCAGTCCAGGGACTAACGAGACCGGGGAGCTGTTTTTT.

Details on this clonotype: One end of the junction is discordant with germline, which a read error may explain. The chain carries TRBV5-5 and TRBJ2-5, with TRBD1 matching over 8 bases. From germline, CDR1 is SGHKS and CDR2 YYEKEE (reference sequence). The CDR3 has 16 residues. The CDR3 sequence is CASNTPRTGGGETRYF. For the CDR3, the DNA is TGTGCCAGCAACACGCCTCGAACAGGGGGAGGAGAGACCCGGTACTTC.

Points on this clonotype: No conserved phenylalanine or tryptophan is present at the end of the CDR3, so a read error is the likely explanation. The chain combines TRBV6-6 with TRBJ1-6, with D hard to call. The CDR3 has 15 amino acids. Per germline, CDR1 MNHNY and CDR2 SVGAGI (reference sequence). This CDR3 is CVSSHGSSGNSPLHL. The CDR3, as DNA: TGTGTCAGCAGCCACGGGAGCAGCGGCAATTCACCCCTCCACCTT.

As DNA, the CDR3 is TGTGCCAGCAATTCGGTTATCAATCAGCCCCAGCATTTT. It translates to CASNSVINQPQHF. The rearrangement uses TRBV6-1 and TRBJ1-5; D uncertain. V gave up 7 bases and J gave up 3 bases, with 10 bases separating them. Germline V gives CDR1 MNHNS, CDR2 SASEGT. The CDR3 sequence is 13 residues long.

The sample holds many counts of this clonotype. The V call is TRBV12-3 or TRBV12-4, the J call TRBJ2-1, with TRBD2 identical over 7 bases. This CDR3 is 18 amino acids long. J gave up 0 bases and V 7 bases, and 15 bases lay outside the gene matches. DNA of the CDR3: TGTGCCAGCATATCTCCAGCGGGGTGGGGGAGCTCCTACAATGAGCAGTTCTTC. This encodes CASISPAGWGSSYNEQFF.

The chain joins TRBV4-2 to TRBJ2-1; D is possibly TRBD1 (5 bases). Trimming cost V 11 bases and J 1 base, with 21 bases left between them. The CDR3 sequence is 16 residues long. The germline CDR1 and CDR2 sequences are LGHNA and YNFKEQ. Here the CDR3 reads CADSQVAIVSYNEQFF. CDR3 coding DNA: TGTGCCGACAGCCAAGTGGCGATCGTATCCTACAATGAGCAGTTCTTC.

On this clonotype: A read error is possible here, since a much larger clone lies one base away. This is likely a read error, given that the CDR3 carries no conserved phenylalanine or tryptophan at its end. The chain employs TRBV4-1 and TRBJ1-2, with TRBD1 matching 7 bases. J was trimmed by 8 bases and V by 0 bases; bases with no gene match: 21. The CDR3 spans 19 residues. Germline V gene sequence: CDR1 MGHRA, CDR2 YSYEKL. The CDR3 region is CASSQDLGSGQTHSRGYTL. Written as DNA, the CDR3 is TGCGCCAGCAGCCAAGATCTTGGTTCGGGACAGACACATTCGAGGGGCTACACCCTC.

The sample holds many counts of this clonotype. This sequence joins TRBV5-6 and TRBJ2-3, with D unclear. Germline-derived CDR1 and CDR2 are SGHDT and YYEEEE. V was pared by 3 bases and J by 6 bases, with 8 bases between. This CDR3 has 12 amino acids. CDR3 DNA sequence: TGTGCCAGCAGCTATCGCGCCGATACGCAGTATTTT. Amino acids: CASSYRADTQYF.

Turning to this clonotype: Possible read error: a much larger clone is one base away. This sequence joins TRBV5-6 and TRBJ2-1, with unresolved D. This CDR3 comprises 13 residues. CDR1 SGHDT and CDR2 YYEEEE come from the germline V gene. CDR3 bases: TGTGCAAGCAGCTACGCGTCCTGCAATGAGCAGTTCTTC. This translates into CASSYASCNEQFF.

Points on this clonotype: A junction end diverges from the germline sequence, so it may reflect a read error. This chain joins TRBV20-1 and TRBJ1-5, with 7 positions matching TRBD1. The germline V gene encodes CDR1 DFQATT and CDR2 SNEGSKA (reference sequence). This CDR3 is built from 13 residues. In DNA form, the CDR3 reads TGCAGTGCTAAGGACAGGAGCAATCAGCCCCTGCATTTT. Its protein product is CSAKDRSNQPLHF.

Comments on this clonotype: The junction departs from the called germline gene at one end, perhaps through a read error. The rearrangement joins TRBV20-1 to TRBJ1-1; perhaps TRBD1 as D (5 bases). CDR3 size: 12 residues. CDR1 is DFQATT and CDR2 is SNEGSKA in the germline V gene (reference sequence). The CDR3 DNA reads TGCAGTGCTAGGACAGATAACACTGACGCTTTCTTT. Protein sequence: CSARTDNTDAFF.

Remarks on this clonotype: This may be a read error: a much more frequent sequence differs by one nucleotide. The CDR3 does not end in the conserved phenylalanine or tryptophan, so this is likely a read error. The chain's CDR3 is CSAVNPGLAGGNEQFL. The CDR3, as DNA: TGCAGTGCCGTAAATCCGGGACTAGCGGGAGGGAATGAGCAGTTCCTC. The chain is built from TRBV20-1 and TRBJ2-1; 16 bases align to TRBD2. Germline CDR1 DFQATT, CDR2 SNEGSKA (reference sequence). The CDR3 covers 16 residues. Trimming took 6 bases from V and 7 from J; bases not matched to a gene: 9.

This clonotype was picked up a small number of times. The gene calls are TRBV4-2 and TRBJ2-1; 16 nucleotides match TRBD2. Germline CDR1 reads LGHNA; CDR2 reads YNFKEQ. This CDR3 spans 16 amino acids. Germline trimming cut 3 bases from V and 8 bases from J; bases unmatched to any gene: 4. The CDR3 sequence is CASSQLGTSGRDEQFF. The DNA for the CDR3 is TGTGCCAGCAGCCAGCTCGGGACTAGCGGGAGGGATGAGCAGTTCTTC.

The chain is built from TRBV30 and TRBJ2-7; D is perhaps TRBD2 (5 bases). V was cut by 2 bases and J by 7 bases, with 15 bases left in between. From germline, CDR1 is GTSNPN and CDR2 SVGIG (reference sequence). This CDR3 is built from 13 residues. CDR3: CAWSHRRGKEQYV. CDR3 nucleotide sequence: TGTGCCTGGAGTCACCGACGGGGTAAAGAGCAGTACGTC.

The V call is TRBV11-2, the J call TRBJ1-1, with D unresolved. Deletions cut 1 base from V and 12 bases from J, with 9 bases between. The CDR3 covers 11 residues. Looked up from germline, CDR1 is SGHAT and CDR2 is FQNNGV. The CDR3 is CASSLGGGTFF. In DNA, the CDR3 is TGTGCCAGCAGCTTAGGGGGAGGAACTTTCTTT. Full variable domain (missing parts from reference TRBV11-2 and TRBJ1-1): EAGVAQSPRYKIIEKRQSVAFWCNPISGHATLYWYQQILGQGPKLLIQFQNNGVVDDSQLPKDRFSAERLKGVDSTLKIQPAKLEDSAVYLCASSLGGGTFFGQGTRLTVV.

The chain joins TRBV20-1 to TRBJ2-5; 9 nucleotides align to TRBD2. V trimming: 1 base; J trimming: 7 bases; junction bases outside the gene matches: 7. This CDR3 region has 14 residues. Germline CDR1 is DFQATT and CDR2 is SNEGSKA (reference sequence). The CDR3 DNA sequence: TGCAGTGCTAGAGCCAGCGGGAGGAGTGGGACCCAGTACTTC. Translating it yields CSARASGRSGTQYF.

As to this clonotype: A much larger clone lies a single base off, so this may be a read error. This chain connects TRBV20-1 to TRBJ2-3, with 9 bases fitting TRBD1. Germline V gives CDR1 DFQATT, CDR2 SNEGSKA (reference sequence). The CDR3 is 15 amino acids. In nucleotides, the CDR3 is TGCAGTGCCAGAGGGGACAGGGTCAGGAGAGATACGCAGTATTTT. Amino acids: CSARGDRVRRDTQYF.

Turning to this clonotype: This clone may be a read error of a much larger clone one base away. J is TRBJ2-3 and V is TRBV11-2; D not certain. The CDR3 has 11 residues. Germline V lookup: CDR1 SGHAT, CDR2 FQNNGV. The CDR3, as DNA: TGTGCCTGCAGCTTAACGGATACGCAGTATTTT. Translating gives CACSLTDTQYF.

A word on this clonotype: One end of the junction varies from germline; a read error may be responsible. The CDR3 protein is CTSSVSGRAHEQFF. Here the CDR3 DNA reads TGTACCAGCAGCGTTAGCGGGAGGGCCCACGAGCAGTTCTTC. This chain joins TRBV13 and TRBJ2-7, with 11 bases lining up with TRBD2. The DNA end lines up better with TRBJ2-1; the J call may be wrong. This CDR3 has 14 residues. From germline, CDR1 is PRHDT and CDR2 FYEKMQ (reference sequence).

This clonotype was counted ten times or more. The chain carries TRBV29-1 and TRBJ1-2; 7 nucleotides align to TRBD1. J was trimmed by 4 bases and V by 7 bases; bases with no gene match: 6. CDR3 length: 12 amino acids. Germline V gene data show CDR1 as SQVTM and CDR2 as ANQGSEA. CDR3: CSAGGDSYGYTF. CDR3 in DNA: TGCAGCGCGGGTGGGGACAGCTATGGCTACACCTTC.

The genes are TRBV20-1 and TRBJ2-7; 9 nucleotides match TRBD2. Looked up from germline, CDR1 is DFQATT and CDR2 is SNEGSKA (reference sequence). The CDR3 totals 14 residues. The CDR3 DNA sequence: TGCCATACTACCGTCCGCGGGAGGGCCCAAGGGCAGTACTTC. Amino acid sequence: CHTTVRGRAQGQYF.

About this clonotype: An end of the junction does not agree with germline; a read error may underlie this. This chain's CDR3 is CANSLEAAGIQYF. The CDR3 DNA follows: TGTGCCAACAGCTTAGAGGCAGCAGGCATTCAGTACTTC. This sequence joins TRBV11-2 and TRBJ2-4; no clear D. The CDR3 covers 13 residues. CDR1 is SGHAT and CDR2 is FQNNGV in the germline V gene.

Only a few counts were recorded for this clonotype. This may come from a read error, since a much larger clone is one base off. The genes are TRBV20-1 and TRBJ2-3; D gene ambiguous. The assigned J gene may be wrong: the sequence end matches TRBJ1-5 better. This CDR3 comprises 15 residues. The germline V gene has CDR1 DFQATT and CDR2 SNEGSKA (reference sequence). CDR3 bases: TGCAGTGCTAGAGATCCCAGCGGCTACACAGATACGCAGCATTTT. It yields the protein CSARDPSGYTDTQHF.

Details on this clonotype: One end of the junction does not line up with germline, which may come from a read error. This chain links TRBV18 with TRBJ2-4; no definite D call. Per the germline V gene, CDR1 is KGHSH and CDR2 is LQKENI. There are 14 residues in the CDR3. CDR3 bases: TGTGCCAGCTCATCCGACATGGCCAAAAACATCCAGTACTTC. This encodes CASSSDMAKNIQYF.

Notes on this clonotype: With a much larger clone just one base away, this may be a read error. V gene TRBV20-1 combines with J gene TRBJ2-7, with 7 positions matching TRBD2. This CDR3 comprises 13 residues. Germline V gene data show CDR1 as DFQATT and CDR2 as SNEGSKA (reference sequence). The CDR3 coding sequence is TGCAATGCTAGGAGGGAGGGGTCCTACGAGCAGTACTTC. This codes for CNARREGSYEQYF.